This T cell receptor (beta chain) was sequenced for a study of T cell responses to AZD1222 COVID-19 vaccine. This clone showed up just a few times. TCRdb's table, derived via immunoSEQ multiplex PCR, lists solely in-frame clones and lacks some. The sample lists about 160,000 clones, roughly 88% occurring once. The input for sequencing was peripheral blood, taken 28 days after the second AZD1222 dose. The clonotype originates from an adult who received the AZD1222 COVID-19 vaccine.

The CDR3 is CSAASDTEAFF. DNA of the CDR3: TGCAGCGCGGCCAGCGACACTGAAGCTTTCTTT. This chain uses TRBV29-1 with TRBJ1-1; the D is unclear. V was pared by 7 bases and J by 3 bases, with 9 bases between. This CDR3 spans 11 amino acids. The V gene's germline CDR1 is SQVTM and CDR2 ANQGSEA.